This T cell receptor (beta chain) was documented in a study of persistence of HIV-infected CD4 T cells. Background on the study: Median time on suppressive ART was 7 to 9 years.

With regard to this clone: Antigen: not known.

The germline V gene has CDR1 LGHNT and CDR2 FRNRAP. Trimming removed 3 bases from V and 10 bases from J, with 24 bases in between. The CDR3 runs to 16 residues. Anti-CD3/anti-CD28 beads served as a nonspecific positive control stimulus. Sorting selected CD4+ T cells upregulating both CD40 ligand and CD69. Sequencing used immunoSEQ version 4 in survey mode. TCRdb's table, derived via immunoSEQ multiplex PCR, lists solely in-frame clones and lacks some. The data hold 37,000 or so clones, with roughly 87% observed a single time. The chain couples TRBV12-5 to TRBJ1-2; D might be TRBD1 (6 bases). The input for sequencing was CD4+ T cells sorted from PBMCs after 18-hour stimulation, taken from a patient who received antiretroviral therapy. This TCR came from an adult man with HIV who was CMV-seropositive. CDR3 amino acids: CASGLRFRDTIPIYTF. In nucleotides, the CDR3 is TGTGCTAGTGGTTTACGATTTCGGGACACCATCCCCATCTACACCTTC.